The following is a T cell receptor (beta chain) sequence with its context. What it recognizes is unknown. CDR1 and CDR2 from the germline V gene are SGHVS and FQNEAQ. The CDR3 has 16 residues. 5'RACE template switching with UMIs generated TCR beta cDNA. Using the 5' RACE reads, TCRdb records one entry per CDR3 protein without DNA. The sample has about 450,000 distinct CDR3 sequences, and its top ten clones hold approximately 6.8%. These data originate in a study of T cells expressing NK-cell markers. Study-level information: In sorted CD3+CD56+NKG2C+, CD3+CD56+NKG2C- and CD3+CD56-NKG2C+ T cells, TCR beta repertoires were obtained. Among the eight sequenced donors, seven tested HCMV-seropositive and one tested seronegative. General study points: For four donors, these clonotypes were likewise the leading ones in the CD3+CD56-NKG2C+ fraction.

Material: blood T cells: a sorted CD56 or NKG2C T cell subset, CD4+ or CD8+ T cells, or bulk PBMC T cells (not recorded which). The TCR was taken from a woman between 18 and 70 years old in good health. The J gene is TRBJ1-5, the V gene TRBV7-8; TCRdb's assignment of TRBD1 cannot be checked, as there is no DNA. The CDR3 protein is CASSPPTTGRNQPQHF.